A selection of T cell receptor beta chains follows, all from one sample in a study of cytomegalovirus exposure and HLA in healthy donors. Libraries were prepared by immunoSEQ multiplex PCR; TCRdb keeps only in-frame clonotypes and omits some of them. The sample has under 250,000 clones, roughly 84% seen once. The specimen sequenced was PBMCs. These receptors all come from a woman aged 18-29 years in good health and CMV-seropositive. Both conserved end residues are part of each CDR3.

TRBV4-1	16	CASSQGRGQLGEKLFF
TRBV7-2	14	CASSPGQYNQPQHF
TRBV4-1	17	CASSQGQGAGSNQPQHF
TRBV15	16	CATSSSGQGVAGELFF
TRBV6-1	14	CASSTGLASYEQYF
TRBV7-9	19	CASSLNIGLAGDSTDTQYF
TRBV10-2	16	CASKPTSLVPGNEQFF
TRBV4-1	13	CASSQGDGDTQYF
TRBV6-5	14	CASSLGQGGYEQYF
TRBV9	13	CASSPRTIGEQYF
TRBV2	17	CASSGPRTSGRSDTQYF
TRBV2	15	CASSEGRGNNQPQHF
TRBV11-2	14	CASSPGLVSYEQYF
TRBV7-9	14	CASSAPRGRTEAFF
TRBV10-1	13	CASSLASNTEAFF
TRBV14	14	CASSPTRGSYGYTF
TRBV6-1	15	CASSSGTTSYNEQFF
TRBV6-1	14	CASSERSTGSGYTF
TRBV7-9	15	CASSLARENTGELFF
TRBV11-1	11	CASSLQGEPFF
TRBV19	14	CASSTSGGQETQYF
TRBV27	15	CASSQGQGGLRGYTF
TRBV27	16	CASSFGRSRGRFEQFF
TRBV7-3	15	CASRAGMSANYGYTF
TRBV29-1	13	CSVRTSGTYEQYF
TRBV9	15	CASSVEPANYNEQFF
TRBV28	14	CASTTRRGEYGYTF
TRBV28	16	CASSSRTAKGDYGYTF
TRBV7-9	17	CASSPGPTSGSTDTQYF
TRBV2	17	CASSEYRTGRGTGELFF
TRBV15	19	CATSRPSRADIDSYNEQFF
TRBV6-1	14	CASSAILFSGELFF
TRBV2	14	CASSDGQGPDTQYF
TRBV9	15	CASSVLVAAYNEQFF
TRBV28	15	CASSFLPGPNYEQYF
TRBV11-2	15	CASSLSGGTREKLFF
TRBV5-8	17	CASSPLASIIGDTEAFF
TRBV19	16	CASSIGTGSSYNEQFF
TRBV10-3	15	CAIMAGTGSGNTIYF
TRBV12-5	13	CASAPRSTDTQYF
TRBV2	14	CASSDEGRGETQYF
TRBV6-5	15	CASSSTGTGTYEQYF
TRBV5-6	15	CASSLEDRMNTEAFF
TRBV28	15	CASSLVPGSTYEQYF
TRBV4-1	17	CASSQTGQGGSGNTIYF
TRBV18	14	CASSPDSGSYEQYF
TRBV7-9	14	CASSGDRVGDTQYF
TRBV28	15	CASSFRGTTNEKLFF
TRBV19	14	CASKKGGIADTQYF
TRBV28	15	CASSGQGMGQETQYF